Listed here are 24 T cell receptor beta chains from one sample, sequenced in a study of early T cells in non-severe SARS-CoV-2 infection. TCRdb ran MiXCR on the 5' RACE reads and lists one entry per CDR3 protein. Of approximately 21,000 distinct CDR3 sequences listed, less than 6.5% were seen once; the top ten hold around 11%. Sequenced input: whole blood. These TCRs come from an adult who was a healthcare worker with PCR-confirmed SARS-CoV-2 infection or an uninfected control (not recorded which).

The V gene is TRBV28, the J gene TRBJ2-1; the D gene is possibly TRBD2 (6 bases). V lost 4 bases, J lost 5 bases, and 12 bases lay in between. CDR1 and CDR2 (germline): MDHEN, SYDVKM. The CDR3 sequence is 14 residues long. The CDR3 bases are TGTGCCAGCAGTTCAAGCGGGCCGAACAATGAGCAGTTCTTC. Translating gives CASSSSGPNNEQFF. Full variable domain (missing parts from reference TRBV28 and TRBJ2-1): DVKVTQSSRYLVKRTGEKVFLECVQDMDHENMFWYRQDPGLGLRLIYFSYDVKMKEKGDIPEGYSVSREKKERFSLILESASTNQTSMYLCASSSSGPNNEQFFGPGTRLTVL.

This clonotype was observed many times. The J gene is TRBJ2-7, the V gene TRBV18; a weak D match, TRBD2 (5 bases). Trimming pared 2 bases from V and 2 bases from J, leaving 10 bases between. The CDR3 sequence is 14 residues long. Germline V gene sequence: CDR1 KGHSH, CDR2 LQKENI. CDR3: CASSPGSATYEQYV. The CDR3 coding sequence is TGTGCCAGCTCACCAGGTAGCGCGACCTACGAGCAGTACGTC.

This clonotype has ten or more counts. The rearrangement links TRBV7-9 to TRBJ2-4, with TRBD2 identical over 7 bases. The germline CDR1 and CDR2 sequences are SEHNR and FQNEAQ (reference sequence). The CDR3 loop spans 16 amino acids. J was trimmed by 1 base and V by 2 bases; bases with no gene match: 5. CDR3 residues: CASSLIRDYAKNIQYF. Written as DNA, the CDR3 is TGTGCCAGCAGCTTAATAAGGGACTACGCCAAAAACATTCAGTACTTC.

This clonotype was seen at least ten times. The rearrangement uses TRBV11-3 and TRBJ2-5; D call uncertain. Germline values: CDR1 SGHNT, CDR2 YENEEA. This CDR3 region has 13 residues. V was shortened by 3 bases and J by 4 bases, with 9 bases between the two germline ends. The CDR3 DNA reads TGTGCCAGCAGCTTTCGACTGAGAGAGACCCAGTACTTC. Amino acid sequence: CASSFRLRETQYF.

The sample holds a few counts of this clonotype. The chain recombines TRBV20-1 with TRBJ2-1; 7 bases are a match to TRBD2. The V segment lost 0 bases and the J segment 6 bases; nucleotides outside the gene matches: 11. This CDR3 comprises 16 residues. CDR1 DFQATT and CDR2 SNEGSKA come from the germline V gene (reference sequence). The CDR3 loop is CSARDLGGSNLNEQFF. In DNA form, the CDR3 reads TGCAGTGCTAGAGATTTAGGCGGGAGTAATCTCAATGAGCAGTTCTTC.

This clonotype came up many times. The chain couples TRBV7-8 to TRBJ2-7, with D uncertain. The CDR3 length is 11 residues. The V gene's germline CDR1 is SGHVS and CDR2 FQNEAQ. V was pared by 5 bases and J by 8 bases, with 10 bases between. DNA of the CDR3: TGTGCCAGCAGCCCCGCCCTCAAGCAGTACTTC. Translating gives CASSPALKQYF.

This clonotype was picked up a small number of times. V usage is TRBV15 and J usage is TRBJ2-1; D possibly corresponds to TRBD1 (6 bases). Per germline, CDR1 LNHNV and CDR2 YYDKDF (reference sequence). The CDR3 consists of 14 residues. V was clipped by 1 base and J by 5 bases, with 9 bases between them. The CDR3 region is CATSRGGPNNEQFF. CDR3 DNA sequence: TGTGCCACCAGCAGAGGGGGGCCAAACAATGAGCAGTTCTTC.

The chain joins TRBV2 to TRBJ1-1, with TRBD1 matching 7 bases. This CDR3 region has 14 residues. V lost 4 bases and J lost 1; bases outside the gene matches: 3. Germline-derived CDR1 and CDR2 are SNHLY and FYNNEI. The CDR3 is CASSARGQNTEAFF. DNA for the CDR3: TGTGCCAGCAGTGCAAGGGGGCAGAACACTGAAGCTTTCTTT. The entire variable domain, with the rest obtained from reference TRBV2 and TRBJ1-1, is as follows: EPEVTQTPSHQVTQMGQEVILRCVPISNHLYFYWYRQILGQKVEFLVSFYNNEISEKSEIFDDQFSVERPDGSNFTLKIRSTKLEDSAMYFCASSARGQNTEAFFGQGTRLTVV.

This clonotype was recorded many times. The chain couples TRBV20-1 to TRBJ2-1, with a tentative D call TRBD2 (5 bases). This CDR3 has 11 residues. The V gene lost 8 bases and the J gene lost 6 bases, with 11 bases spanning the gap. Germline V lookup: CDR1 DFQATT, CDR2 SNEGSKA (reference sequence). The CDR3 coding sequence is TGCAGTCCCTCTGAGGGCAATGAGCAGTTCTTC. Translated, it gives CSPSEGNEQFF.

This clonotype has a count of ten or more. For the CDR3, the DNA is TGTGCCACCAGTGATTTGGGGCTAGCGGGGGACAATGAGCAGTTCTTC. It codes for CATSDLGLAGDNEQFF. This chain connects TRBV24-1 to TRBJ2-1; TRBD2 aligns across 10 bases. The ends lost 0 bases at V and 5 bases at J; junction bases unmatched: 3. Germline CDR1 and CDR2: KGHDR and SFDVKD. This CDR3 is 16 amino acids long.

This clonotype was seen a handful of times. The chain carries TRBV4-2 and TRBJ1-2; D uncertain. V gave up 0 bases and J gave up 4 bases, with 6 bases separating them. This CDR3 is built from 13 residues. The V gene's germline CDR1 is LGHNA and CDR2 YNFKEQ. The DNA for the CDR3 is TGTGCCAGCAGCCAAGATTCAGGCTATGGCTACACCTTC. Amino acids: CASSQDSGYGYTF.

This clonotype was found a few times. V gene TRBV9 combines with J gene TRBJ2-1, with unresolved D. The CDR3 covers 13 residues. V was pared by 0 bases and J by 4 bases, with 5 bases between. The V gene's germline CDR1 is SGDLS and CDR2 YYNGEE. The CDR3 region is CASSVDIYNEQFF. The CDR3 coding sequence is TGTGCCAGCAGCGTAGACATATACAATGAGCAGTTCTTC.

There are a few counts of this clonotype. This chain uses TRBV6-5 with TRBJ2-7; unclear D gene. This CDR3 spans 11 amino acids. V shed 4 bases and J shed 7 bases, with 8 bases lying between them. Germline V gene sequence: CDR1 MNHEY, CDR2 SVGAGI. CDR3 residues: CASSWYGEQYF. The CDR3 DNA is TGTGCCAGCAGTTGGTACGGGGAGCAGTACTTC.

This clonotype was detected many times. The chain is built from TRBV10-3 and TRBJ2-1; D perhaps matches TRBD2 (5 bases). CDR1 and CDR2 (germline): ENHRY, SYGVKD. The V gene lost 6 bases and the J gene lost 1 base, with 10 bases spanning the gap. CDR3 length: 14 residues. The CDR3 DNA sequence: TGTGCCATCAGCCCAGGAGGTTCCTACAATGAGCAGTTCTTC. Amino acid sequence: CAISPGGSYNEQFF.

Ten or more counts support this clonotype. The V gene is TRBV6-2 or TRBV6-3, the J gene TRBJ2-7; 7 positions match TRBD1. The CDR3 is made up of 14 amino acids. In germline, CDR1 is MNHEY, CDR2 SVGEGT. The V and J ends lost 5 bases and 5 bases, in that order; junction bases with no gene match: 9. The CDR3 reads CASSITGQSDEQYV. The CDR3 DNA reads TGTGCCAGCAGTATTACGGGACAGAGCGACGAGCAGTACGTC.

This clonotype was observed at least ten times. The chain is built from TRBV7-3 and TRBJ1-2; TRBD1 agrees at 7 bases. V dropped 3 bases and J dropped 3; count of bases not matched to a gene: 10. Germline values: CDR1 SGHTA, CDR2 FQGTGA. This CDR3 has 16 amino acids. DNA of the CDR3: TGTGCCAGCAGCTTGCAAGGGGGCGGATTTGACTATGGCTACACCTTC. Amino acids: CASSLQGGGFDYGYTF.

This chain joins TRBV3-1 and TRBJ2-5, with no clear D. CDR1 is LGHDT and CDR2 is YNNKEL in the germline V gene (reference sequence). The CDR3 extends over 15 amino acids. Trimming left V 0 bases short and J 1 base short, with 9 bases between. CDR3 sequence: CASSQDRKIQETQYF. In DNA, the CDR3 is TGTGCCAGCAGCCAAGACCGGAAAATCCAAGAGACCCAGTACTTC.

There are many counts of this clonotype. This chain links TRBV28 with TRBJ2-3; the match to TRBD2 covers 8 bases. CDR3 length: 16 amino acids. Germline CDR1 is MDHEN and CDR2 is SYDVKM. J was trimmed by 0 bases and V by 6 bases; bases with no gene match: 8. The CDR3 here is CASRALAGPSTDTQYF. The CDR3 DNA reads TGTGCCAGCAGGGCATTAGCGGGACCTAGCACAGATACGCAGTATTTT.

This clonotype was observed at least ten times. The chain joins TRBV28 to TRBJ1-4; D is undetermined. V was trimmed by 3 bases and J by 8 bases, leaving 4 bases between them. Per the germline V gene, CDR1 is MDHEN and CDR2 is SYDVKM. This CDR3 contains 11 residues. Here the CDR3 DNA reads TGTGCCAGCAGTTTGACAGAAAAACTGTTTTTT. As protein: CASSLTEKLFF.

The chain couples TRBV28 to TRBJ1-1, with TRBD1 matching over 8 bases. The V gene end was trimmed by 6 bases and the J gene end by 3 bases; junction bases not matched to a gene: 12. The CDR3 runs to 16 residues. Looked up from germline, CDR1 is MDHEN and CDR2 is SYDVKM. CDR3 amino acids: CASRPLGTTGDTEAFF. CDR3 DNA sequence: TGTGCCAGCAGGCCACTGGGGACGACAGGGGACACTGAAGCTTTCTTT.

This clonotype showed up many times. The rearrangement uses TRBV6-2 or TRBV6-3 and TRBJ2-7, with TRBD1 matching 9 bases. The germline gives CDR1 MNHEY, CDR2 SVGEGT. This CDR3 spans 15 amino acids. Germline trimming cut 5 bases from V and 6 bases from J; bases unmatched to any gene: 11. The CDR3 loop reads CASSQPGQGRFEQYV. CDR3 nucleotides: TGTGCCAGCAGTCAACCGGGACAGGGTCGTTTCGAGCAGTACGTC.

This clonotype came up many times. The gene calls are TRBV19 and TRBJ2-3; D remains unclear. Trimming removed 4 bases from V and 2 bases from J, with 1 base in between. Germline CDR1 and CDR2: LNHDA and SQIVND (reference sequence). There are 11 residues in the CDR3. CDR3 in DNA: TGTGCCAGTAGTAACACAGATACGCAGTATTTT. This gives the protein CASSNTDTQYF.

At least ten counts were recorded for this clonotype. The J gene is TRBJ2-5, the V gene TRBV4-3; D might be TRBD1 (6 bases). CDR3 size: 15 residues. CDR1 is LGHNA and CDR2 is YSLEER in the germline V gene. V dropped 4 bases and J dropped 1 base, with 13 bases sitting between them. CDR3 protein: CASSPKGHPQETQYF. CDR3 coding DNA: TGCGCCAGCAGCCCGAAGGGACACCCCCAAGAGACCCAGTACTTC.

The rearrangement joins TRBV25-1 to TRBJ2-7, with D perhaps being TRBD1 or TRBD2 (5 bases each). The CDR3 length is 17 residues. Per the germline V gene, CDR1 is MGHDK and CDR2 is SYGVNS. Trimming left V 4 bases short and J 2 bases short, with 21 bases between. The CDR3 coding sequence is TGTGCCAGCAGTGGGGAACTTGGGGGAGACCAAACCTACGAGCAGTACTTC. Translation gives CASSGELGGDQTYEQYF.